The present T cell receptor beta chain was sequenced within a study of CD8+ T cells in alopecia areata. The count of this clone is one. Its antigen is as yet unknown. Extracted RNA was reverse transcribed, and the resulting cDNA served as sequencing template. The protocol was immunoSEQ multiplex PCR, while the TCRdb copy is restricted to in-frame clones and leaves out a portion. The repertoire holds 150,000 to 200,000 clones, with approximately 60% as singletons. Study-wide results and caveats: Affected scalp, especially in alopecia totalis/universalis, had a higher clonality than normal scalp did.

The material sequenced was CD4+ T cells sorted from blood. The receptor comes from a human donor in good health.

The CDR3 DNA is TGCAGCGCCCTACAGGGCTCCTACGAGCAGTACTTC. This codes for CSALQGSYEQYF. The chain couples TRBV29-1 to TRBJ2-7, with a possible D match to TRBD1 (6 bases). CDR1 SQVTM and CDR2 ANQGSEA come from the germline V gene. The CDR3 is 12 amino acids. V lost 7 bases and J 0 bases, leaving 10 bases between the germline ends.